The 7 T cell receptor beta chains given below trace back to one sample, sequenced in a study of T cell responses to AZD1222 COVID-19 vaccine. Generated by immunoSEQ multiplex PCR, the TCRdb table keeps only in-frame clones and is missing some. Among more than 120,000 clones, roughly nine tenths were seen once, and the ten largest hold 9.3%. The sequencing here drew on peripheral blood, taken 28 days after the second AZD1222 dose. These TCRs come from an adult who received the AZD1222 COVID-19 vaccine.

The chain recombines TRBV24-1 with TRBJ1-5; D remains ambiguous. The germline V gene has CDR1 KGHDR and CDR2 SFDVKD. Trimming removed 4 bases from V and 0 bases from J, with 6 bases in between. This CDR3 region has 14 residues. The CDR3 here is CATSETYSNQPQHF. CDR3 nucleotides: TGTGCCACCAGTGAGACTTATAGCAATCAGCCCCAGCATTTT.

This clone was seen only once. The chain has TRBV4-3 and TRBJ1-2; no firm D call. Trimming left V 0 bases short and J 4 bases short, with 12 bases between. This CDR3 has 15 residues. Germline V gives CDR1 LGHNA, CDR2 YSLEER. The CDR3 DNA sequence: TGCGCCAGCAGCCAAGACCACCGGGCCTTCTATGGCTACACCTTC. Its protein product is CASSQDHRAFYGYTF.

The chain links TRBV30 to TRBJ1-5, with TRBD1 as a possible D gene (6 bases). The length of the CDR3 is 15 residues. Germline V gives CDR1 GTSNPN, CDR2 SVGIG (reference sequence). V was pared by 3 bases and J by 5 bases, with 17 bases between. DNA for the CDR3: TGTGCCTGGAGCCGCGGGCAGGGGAATGATCAGCCCCAGCATTTT. Translating it yields CAWSRGQGNDQPQHF. Filled out from reference TRBV30 and TRBJ1-5, the complete variable domain reads SQTIHQWPATLVQPVGSPLSLECTVEGTSNPNLYWYRQAAGRGLQLLFYSVGIGQISSEVPQNLSASRPQDRQFILSSKKLLLSDSGFYLCAWSRGQGNDQPQHFGDGTRLSIL.

The chain recombines TRBV7-2 with TRBJ1-2; perhaps TRBD1 as D (5 bases). CDR3 size: 13 residues. Trimming pared 1 base from V and 8 bases from J, leaving 11 bases between. Germline values: CDR1 SGHTA, CDR2 FQGNSA. The CDR3 region is CASSLGTEGGYTF. The CDR3 DNA follows: TGTGCCAGCAGCTTAGGGACCGAGGGGGGCTACACCTTC.

This clone was observed a few times. The chain links TRBV19 to TRBJ2-1, with D possibly being TRBD1 (6 bases). The ends were cut back, 5 bases at V and 3 bases at J, with 11 bases in the middle. Germline assignment: CDR1 LNHDA and CDR2 SQIVND (reference sequence). This CDR3 is built from 14 residues. CDR3 sequence: CASSPIGGYNEQFF. The CDR3 region has the DNA TGTGCCAGTAGTCCCATAGGGGGCTACAATGAGCAGTTCTTC.

J is TRBJ1-5 and V is TRBV12-3 or TRBV12-4; no reliable D call. The CDR3 extends over 12 amino acids. Trimming shortened V by 5 bases and J by 4 bases, and 6 bases separated the two germline ends. As DNA, the CDR3 is TGTGCCAGCAGTCCGCGTAATCAGCCCCAGCATTTT. Encoded protein: CASSPRNQPQHF.

The gene calls are TRBV19 and TRBJ1-3, with D unclear. The V end was cut by 7 bases, the J end by 0 bases, with 7 bases between. Germline CDR1 is LNHDA and CDR2 is SQIVND (reference sequence). This CDR3 has 13 residues. CDR3 amino acids: CASTSVSGNTIYF. CDR3 nucleotide sequence: TGTGCCAGTACGTCAGTCTCTGGAAACACCATATATTTT.